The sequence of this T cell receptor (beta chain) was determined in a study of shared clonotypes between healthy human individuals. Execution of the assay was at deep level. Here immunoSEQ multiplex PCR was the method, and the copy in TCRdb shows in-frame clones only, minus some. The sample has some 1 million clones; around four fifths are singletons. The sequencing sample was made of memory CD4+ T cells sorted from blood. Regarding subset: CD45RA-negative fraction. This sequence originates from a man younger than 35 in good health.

The CDR3 reads CASSAQGLTIYF. Written as DNA, the CDR3 is TGTGCCAGCAGCGCCCAGGGTCTCACCATATATTTT. The chain employs TRBV9 and TRBJ1-3; weak D call: TRBD1 (5 bases). V dropped 3 bases and J dropped 9 bases, with 10 bases sitting between them. The CDR3 spans 12 residues. CDR1 is SGDLS and CDR2 is YYNGEE in the germline V gene.